The rows below give T cell receptor beta chains drawn from one sample of a study of T cells after yellow fever vaccination. One entry per CDR3 protein results from TCRdb running MiXCR on the 5' RACE reads. The sample lists about 210,000 distinct CDR3 sequences; about 3% were seen once. The sample in question was CD4+ T cells sorted from PBMCs, obtained 10 days after the yellow fever booster vaccination. Every receptor here comes from a man younger than 35 who received the YFV17D yellow fever vaccine. Each CDR3 is given without its conserved first and last residue. The D gene is left open where the match is weak.

V gene	CDR3 length	J gene	D gene	CDR3 protein
TRBV7-8	14	TRBJ2-1	.	ASSSLRALAWNEQF
TRBV3-1	11	TRBJ2-5	.	ACSARSQETQY
TRBV4-2	12	TRBJ1-4	.	ASSQGGPNEKLF
TRBV20-1	10	TRBJ2-5	TRBD2	SADSGRETQY
TRBV7-2	11	TRBJ1-4	.	ASTRGSNEKLF
TRBV12-3/TRBV12-4	12	TRBJ2-5	.	ASSLSGAQETQY
TRBV3-1	13	TRBJ2-2	TRBD2	ASTPSQRGAGELF
TRBV29-1	11	TRBJ2-5	.	SVDVLTGGTQY
TRBV25-1	12	TRBJ2-3	.	ASSGGARWDTQY
TRBV4-2	13	TRBJ1-1	TRBD1	ASSRTGDMNTEAF
TRBV6-5	16	TRBJ1-2	TRBD1	ASSYSRGRGASNYGYT
TRBV21-1	16	TRBJ2-3	.	ASSKGQGLFFDTDTQY
TRBV5-1	14	TRBJ1-1	.	ASSLTGSGVNTEAF
TRBV6-2/TRBV6-3	12	TRBJ1-5	TRBD1	ASSPPGGRQPQH
TRBV18	12	TRBJ1-5	.	ASSPQGSNQPQH
TRBV5-1	13	TRBJ1-2	TRBD1	ASSLAGTGNYGYT
TRBV9	14	TRBJ1-2	TRBD1	ASSPSWDRENYGYT
TRBV20-1	13	TRBJ2-3	.	SARPGLIVSDTQY
TRBV5-5	11	TRBJ1-5	.	ASSLQGIQPQH
TRBV29-1	12	TRBJ1-3	.	SVGVGTLGNTIY
TRBV11-2	13	TRBJ2-3	.	ASSSQGGNTDTQY
TRBV20-1	13	TRBJ2-2	.	SARAGASNTGELF
TRBV4-1	14	TRBJ1-4	TRBD1	ASSQDWGQGDEKLF